The sequence of this TCR beta chain was determined in a study of T cell responses to AZD1222 COVID-19 vaccine. Notes on this clone: Its antigen is not identified.

Notes on the study in general: Baseline seropositivity characterized only six or seven AZD1222 recipients. Among the donors, most were white British and more were female, and clonal diversity was possibly underestimated.

The data were produced by immunoSEQ multiplex PCR, yet TCRdb's version contains in-frame clones alone and is incomplete. The sample holds 90,000 to 120,000 clones, 70% to 90% seen once. Unmatched junction bases numbered 2, after V lost 5 bases and J lost 1 base. The V gene's germline CDR1 is SGHRS and CDR2 YFSETQ. CDR3 length equals 14 residues. The chain joins TRBV5-1 to TRBJ2-3, with 9 bases matching TRBD2. The clonotype originates from an adult in good health. The sequenced sample was peripheral blood, obtained on day 0 of AZD1222 vaccination. The CDR3 spells CASRERGGTDTQYF. CDR3 sequence (DNA): TGCGCCAGCAGGGAGCGGGGGGGCACAGATACGCAGTATTTT.